Listed below are T cell receptor beta chains from one sample, sequenced in a study of T cells in Graves' hyperthyroidism and ophthalmopathy. TCRdb reprocessed the multiplex PCR reads via MiXCR and lists one record per CDR3 protein. The sample has under 300,000 distinct CDR3 sequences, roughly 22% seen once. Material for sequencing was blood. These receptors all come from a man aged 25 to 40 with Graves' ophthalmopathy. Each CDR3 is given with its conserved first and last residue. A D gene is named only where the DNA matches it firmly. Clone size appears in some rows only: once, few, many, or a class for an expanded clone.

j_gene: TRBJ2-5; abundance: .; d_gene: TRBD1; v_gene: TRBV11-2; CDR3aa: CASSRDRVGETQYF; CDR3nt: TGTGCCAGCAGCCGGGACAGGGTAGGGGAGACCCAGTACTTC
j_gene: TRBJ2-1; abundance: .; d_gene: .; v_gene: TRBV7-9; CDR3aa: CASSFGGPSSYNEQFF; CDR3nt: TGTGCCAGCAGCTTCGGGGGTCCGAGCTCCTACAATGAGCAGTTCTTC
j_gene: TRBJ2-1; abundance: many; d_gene: .; v_gene: TRBV20-1; CDR3aa: CSAPGFLLTGGNEQFF; CDR3nt: TGCAGTGCCCCCGGGTTTCTCCTCACCGGGGGCAATGAGCAGTTCTTC
j_gene: TRBJ2-5; abundance: few; d_gene: .; v_gene: TRBV20-1; CDR3aa: CSALRRGREETQYF; CDR3nt: TGCAGTGCTTTGCGGCGGGGCAGGGAAGAGACCCAGTACTTC
j_gene: TRBJ1-4; abundance: .; d_gene: .; v_gene: TRBV12-5; CDR3aa: CASALRRGRFLNEKLFF; CDR3nt: TGTGCTAGTGCCCTGAGGAGAGGTCGCTTTCTTAATGAAAAACTGTTTTTT
j_gene: TRBJ2-3; abundance: many; d_gene: .; v_gene: TRBV20-1; CDR3aa: CSARDRLATPHTQYF; CDR3nt: TGCAGTGCTAGAGATCGGCTAGCTACCCCTCATACGCAGTATTTT
j_gene: TRBJ2-2; abundance: many; d_gene: .; v_gene: TRBV11-1; CDR3aa: CASSASGVTNTGELFF; CDR3nt: TGTGCCAGCAGCGCCTCCGGGGTAACGAACACCGGGGAGCTGTTTTTT
j_gene: TRBJ2-1; abundance: .; d_gene: TRBD2; v_gene: TRBV24-1; CDR3aa: CATSDPSGISYNEQFF; CDR3nt: TGTGCCACCAGTGATCCTAGCGGGATTTCCTACAATGAGCAGTTCTTC
j_gene: TRBJ1-2; abundance: few; d_gene: TRBD1; v_gene: TRBV27; CDR3aa: CASWDRGRRYGYTF; CDR3nt: TGTGCCAGCTGGGACAGGGGGCGCCGGTATGGCTACACCTTC
j_gene: TRBJ2-1; abundance: many; d_gene: TRBD2; v_gene: TRBV30; CDR3aa: CAWSASGRPPYNEQFF; CDR3nt: TGTGCCTGGAGTGCCAGCGGGAGGCCGCCCTACAATGAGCAGTTCTTC
j_gene: TRBJ1-6; abundance: few; d_gene: TRBD1; v_gene: TRBV6-1; CDR3aa: CASRTDRGHSPLHF; CDR3nt: TGTGCCAGCAGGACGGACAGGGGACATTCACCCCTCCACTTT
j_gene: TRBJ2-3; abundance: .; d_gene: .; v_gene: TRBV28; CDR3aa: CASSLTGGGGTDTQYF; CDR3nt: TGTGCCAGCAGTCTCACCGGAGGGGGGGGCACAGATACGCAGTATTTT
j_gene: TRBJ1-6; abundance: few; d_gene: .; v_gene: TRBV3-1; CDR3aa: CASSPSASRSYNSPLHF; CDR3nt: TGTGCCAGCTCACCCTCGGCCAGTCGCTCCTATAATTCACCCCTCCACTTT
j_gene: TRBJ2-3; abundance: .; d_gene: .; v_gene: TRBV3-1; CDR3aa: CASSPDGTSTDTQYF; CDR3nt: TGTGCCAGCAGCCCCGACGGGACTAGCACAGATACGCAGTATTTT
j_gene: TRBJ1-1; abundance: many; d_gene: .; v_gene: TRBV2; CDR3aa: CASSVSTYNTEAFF; CDR3nt: TGTGCCAGCAGTGTCAGCACATACAACACTGAAGCTTTCTTT
j_gene: TRBJ2-7; abundance: many; d_gene: .; v_gene: TRBV20-1; CDR3aa: CSAGEAEAPYEQYF; CDR3nt: TGCAGTGCTGGGGAAGCAGAAGCGCCCTACGAGCAGTACTTC
j_gene: TRBJ2-7; abundance: few; d_gene: .; v_gene: TRBV6-5; CDR3aa: CASSYLGGPPSLEQYF; CDR3nt: TGTGCCAGCAGTTACCTAGGCGGACCCCCGTCCCTCGAGCAGTACTTC
j_gene: TRBJ2-5; abundance: many; d_gene: .; v_gene: TRBV11-2; CDR3aa: CASSYSLLRDRQETQYF; CDR3nt: TGTGCCAGCAGTTACTCCCTTTTGCGGGACAGACAAGAGACCCAGTACTTC
j_gene: TRBJ2-1; abundance: many; d_gene: TRBD2; v_gene: TRBV18; CDR3aa: CASSPPASGRYNEQFF; CDR3nt: TGTGCCAGCTCACCACCGGCTAGCGGGAGGTACAATGAGCAGTTCTTC
j_gene: TRBJ1-1; abundance: .; d_gene: .; v_gene: TRBV6-2/TRBV6-3; CDR3aa: CASSYSWTKNTEAFF; CDR3nt: TGTGCCAGCAGTTACTCCTGGACAAAAAACACTGAAGCTTTCTTT
j_gene: TRBJ2-6; abundance: .; d_gene: .; v_gene: TRBV2; CDR3aa: CASSEHRGGGANVLTF; CDR3nt: TGTGCCAGCAGTGAACACAGGGGAGGGGGGGCCAACGTCCTGACTTTC
j_gene: TRBJ2-1; abundance: .; d_gene: .; v_gene: TRBV6-1; CDR3aa: CASSVGGYEQFF; CDR3nt: TGTGCCAGCAGTGTTGGAGGTTATGAGCAGTTCTTC
j_gene: TRBJ1-5; abundance: many; d_gene: TRBD1; v_gene: TRBV2; CDR3aa: CASSEDRGRPQHF; CDR3nt: TGTGCCAGCAGTGAAGACAGGGGGCGTCCCCAGCATTTT
j_gene: TRBJ1-1; abundance: many; d_gene: .; v_gene: TRBV18; CDR3aa: CASSSGIPEAFF; CDR3nt: TGTGCCAGCTCATCGGGTATACCTGAAGCTTTCTTT
j_gene: TRBJ1-1; abundance: .; d_gene: .; v_gene: TRBV20-1; CDR3aa: CSARRGYNTEAFF; CDR3nt: TGCAGTGCTCGAAGGGGCTACAACACTGAAGCTTTCTTT
j_gene: TRBJ1-1; abundance: many; d_gene: TRBD1; v_gene: TRBV28; CDR3aa: CASSLLPGQGANTEAFF; CDR3nt: TGTGCCAGCAGTTTACTTCCGGGACAGGGGGCGAACACTGAAGCTTTCTTT
j_gene: TRBJ2-7; abundance: few; d_gene: .; v_gene: TRBV5-1; CDR3aa: CASSLEVGIYEQYF; CDR3nt: TGCGCCAGCAGCTTGGAGGTGGGGATCTACGAGCAGTACTTC
j_gene: TRBJ1-5; abundance: many; d_gene: .; v_gene: TRBV28; CDR3aa: CASSLGEPLGQPQHF; CDR3nt: TGTGCCAGCAGTTTAGGGGAGCCCCTAGGTCAGCCCCAGCATTTT
j_gene: TRBJ2-3; abundance: few; d_gene: TRBD2; v_gene: TRBV12-3/TRBV12-4; CDR3aa: CASSLAGSTTDTQYF; CDR3nt: TGTGCCAGCAGCTTAGCGGGATCAACCACAGATACGCAGTATTTT
j_gene: TRBJ1-2; abundance: many; d_gene: .; v_gene: TRBV3-1; CDR3aa: CASSQDDGLYGYTF; CDR3nt: TGTGCCAGCAGCCAAGACGACGGGCTGTATGGCTACACCTTC
j_gene: TRBJ2-1; abundance: few; d_gene: TRBD1; v_gene: TRBV7-9; CDR3aa: CASSLGQGYYNEQFF; CDR3nt: TGTGCCAGCAGCCTCGGACAGGGATACTACAATGAGCAGTTCTTC
j_gene: TRBJ2-5; abundance: few; d_gene: .; v_gene: TRBV30; CDR3aa: CAWLRRDTGPDRRGETQYF; CDR3nt: TGTGCCTGGCTGAGACGGGACACAGGACCTGACAGGAGAGGCGAGACCCAGTACTTC
j_gene: TRBJ2-1; abundance: few; d_gene: .; v_gene: TRBV19; CDR3aa: CASSIGGIPYNEQFF; CDR3nt: TGTGCCAGTAGTATCGGCGGGATACCCTACAATGAGCAGTTCTTC